Each of the 26 T cell receptor beta chains below was sequenced from the same sample in a study of T cells in Graves' hyperthyroidism and ophthalmopathy. Researchers amplified the TCR beta CDR3 regions from RNA transcripts. The HTBI primer set drove a first-round RT-PCR of the TCR CDR3. TCRdb re-derived calls from the multiplex PCR reads in MiXCR, one entry per CDR3 protein. The repertoire consists of about 600,000 distinct CDR3 sequences, with about 14% occurring once and the leading ten covering about 12%. Sequencing input: blood. All receptors derive from a woman between 45 and 60 years old with Graves' ophthalmopathy.

The rearrangement joins TRBV7-9 to TRBJ2-7; 12 positions agree with TRBD2. Germline lookup yields CDR1 SEHNR and CDR2 FQNEAQ (reference sequence). Trimming took 4 bases from V and 2 from J; bases not matched to a gene: 12. There are 18 residues in the CDR3. CDR3 bases: TGTGCCAGCAGCTCTTGGACTAGCGGGACATATATCCCCTACGAGCAGTACTTC. Its translation: CASSSWTSGTYIPYEQYF.

Only a few counts were recorded for this clonotype. A much bigger clone sits one base away, suggesting this may be a read error. This chain connects TRBV7-2 to TRBJ2-1; D might be TRBD1 (5 bases). The length of the CDR3 is 15 residues. Germline CDR1 reads SGHTA; CDR2 reads FQGNSA. V was shortened by 6 bases and J by 4 bases, with 16 bases between the two germline ends. The CDR3: CASSQGSGRYNEQFF. In DNA, the CDR3 is TGTGCCAGCAGTCAGGGTTCAGGGCGGTACAATGAGCAGTTCTTC.

This clonotype was detected many times. This sequence joins TRBV27 and TRBJ2-7, with 11 bases lining up with TRBD2. The J segment lost 3 bases and the V segment lost 3 bases, leaving 13 bases of the junction unmatched. The CDR3 covers 18 residues. The V gene's germline CDR1 is MNHEY and CDR2 SMNVEV (reference sequence). The CDR3 loop reads CASSFSSGLAESYYEQYF. DNA of the CDR3: TGTGCCAGCAGTTTCTCCTCGGGACTAGCGGAGAGTTACTACGAGCAGTACTTC.

The V call is TRBV19, the J call TRBJ1-2, with D perhaps TRBD1 (5 bases). The CDR3 has 14 residues. CDR1 and CDR2 from the germline V gene are LNHDA and SQIVND (reference sequence). The ends were cut back, 6 bases at V and 0 bases at J, with 11 bases in the middle. CDR3 nucleotides: TGTGCCAGTAGGTCGCGGGGCCCTAACTATGGCTACACCTTC. Its protein product is CASRSRGPNYGYTF.

This clonotype showed up many times. This chain uses TRBV12-3 or TRBV12-4 with TRBJ1-5; D not certain. The CDR3 is 12 residues long. Trimming pared 3 bases from V and 7 bases from J, leaving 7 bases between. The CDR3 loop is CASSLEGQPQHF. CDR3 DNA sequence: TGTGCCAGCAGTTTGGAGGGCCAGCCCCAGCATTTT.

As DNA, the CDR3 is TGCGCCAGCAGCTTACTAAACAGGGCGGGAAACGAGCAGTACTTC. Translating it yields CASSLLNRAGNEQYF. The V gene is TRBV5-1, the J gene TRBJ2-7; the D call may be TRBD1 or TRBD2 (6 bases each). Germline lookup yields CDR1 SGHRS and CDR2 YFSETQ. The CDR3 length is 15 residues. The V end lost 2 bases, the J end lost 5 bases, and 17 bases lay between the germline ends.

This clonotype was recorded at least ten times. The V gene is TRBV11-2, the J gene TRBJ2-3, with D perhaps TRBD1 (5 bases). Germline lookup yields CDR1 SGHAT and CDR2 FQNNGV. V was clipped by 1 base and J by 8 bases, with 16 bases between them. CDR3 size: 15 residues. CDR3 coding DNA: TGTGCCAGCAGCTTAGGGACATCTAAGCTGGGTACGCAGTATTTT. It is translated as CASSLGTSKLGTQYF.

This chain joins TRBV4-1 and TRBJ2-5; possible D gene TRBD2, 5 bases. Germline loops: CDR1 MGHRA, CDR2 YSYEKL. The CDR3 runs 15 residues. V lost 0 bases to trimming and J lost 0 bases, with 8 bases between them. DNA for the CDR3: TGCGCCAGCAGCCAAGAACCGGGATACCAAGAGACCCAGTACTTC. It translates to CASSQEPGYQETQYF.

This clonotype has a count of ten or more. The chain uses TRBV7-3 and TRBJ2-7; D remains unclear. This CDR3 comprises 12 residues. Per germline, CDR1 SGHTA and CDR2 FQGTGA. Trimming took off 4 bases at V and 0 bases at J, with 4 bases between the two ends. CDR3 nucleotide sequence: TGTGCCAGCAGCTCCCCCTCCTACGAGCAGTACTTC. This translates into CASSSPSYEQYF.

In its sample, this clonotype was seen many times. The genes are TRBV11-2 and TRBJ1-1; 9 bases map to TRBD1. Germline values: CDR1 SGHAT, CDR2 FQNNGV. CDR3 size: 17 residues. Trimming at V came to 4 bases and at J to 1 base, leaving 10 bases not matched to a gene. The CDR3 reads CASSSYRGPIENTEAFF. CDR3 nucleotide sequence: TGTGCCAGCAGCTCGTACAGGGGGCCAATCGAGAACACTGAAGCTTTCTTT.

The V call is TRBV12-3 or TRBV12-4, the J call TRBJ2-2; TRBD2 agrees at 8 bases. Unmatched junction bases numbered 9, after V lost 3 bases and J lost 0 bases. There are 18 residues in the CDR3. CDR3 sequence (DNA): TGTGCCAGCAGTTTTTTGGGACTAGTTGGTGCGAACACCGGGGAGCTGTTTTTT. It is translated as CASSFLGLVGANTGELFF.

This clonotype was observed at least ten times. This sequence joins TRBV12-3 or TRBV12-4 and TRBJ2-7, with a possible D match to TRBD1 (5 bases). V was pared by 4 bases and J by 1 base, with 8 bases between. This CDR3 has 13 residues. CDR3 loop: CASSSPGSYEQYF. As DNA, the CDR3 is TGTGCCAGCAGTTCTCCAGGGTCCTACGAGCAGTACTTC.

This rearrangement joins TRBV14 to TRBJ2-1; maybe TRBD1 (6 bases). The V and J ends lost 1 base and 3 bases respectively, with 16 bases between them. Germline CDR1 SGHDN, CDR2 FVKESK. The CDR3 is 17 residues long. The CDR3 spells CASSQAIGEGGYNEQFF. CDR3 coding DNA: TGTGCCAGCAGCCAAGCGATAGGGGAAGGGGGCTACAATGAGCAGTTCTTC.

J is TRBJ1-1 and V is TRBV9; unclear D gene. The length of the CDR3 is 14 residues. Germline V gives CDR1 SGDLS, CDR2 YYNGEE. V was shortened by 0 bases and J by 1 base, with 7 bases between the two germline ends. In DNA form, the CDR3 reads TGTGCCAGCAGCGTAGGCCCTCGGAACACTGAAGCTTTCTTT. Its translation: CASSVGPRNTEAFF.

The genes are TRBV7-2 and TRBJ2-1, with 9 positions matching TRBD1. The J segment lost 2 bases and the V segment lost 6 bases, leaving 8 bases of the junction unmatched. The CDR3 consists of 16 residues. Germline loops: CDR1 SGHTA, CDR2 FQGNSA. CDR3 sequence: CASSPRRTGAYNEQFF. The DNA of the CDR3 is TGTGCCAGCAGTCCCCGCCGGACAGGGGCCTACAATGAGCAGTTCTTC.

This clonotype was seen at least ten times. V usage is TRBV6-5 and J usage is TRBJ1-1, with D unresolved. Germline CDR1 reads MNHEY; CDR2 reads SVGAGI. CDR3 length: 16 residues. Between the trimmed V and J ends, which lost 1 base and 4 bases, there was a span of 16 bases. The CDR3 DNA reads TGTGCCAGCAGTTACTTCGGCCTTCGTCGGGGCACTGAAGCTTTCTTT. This codes for CASSYFGLRRGTEAFF.

The table lists this clonotype with many counts. This chain connects TRBV18 to TRBJ1-1; the match to TRBD1 covers 8 bases. This CDR3 is 15 amino acids long. Trimming cost V 2 bases and J 4 bases; bases outside gene matches: 6. Per the germline V gene, CDR1 is KGHSH and CDR2 is LQKENI. CDR3 nucleotide sequence: TGTGCCAGCTCACCAGCCCAGGGGGCGAGCACTGAAGCTTTCTTT. Translated: CASSPAQGASTEAFF.

In this sample, this clonotype turned up a few times. A clone one base away is much larger, so this may be a read error. The rearrangement uses TRBV28 and TRBJ2-5; 8 nucleotides match TRBD2. This CDR3 contains 15 residues. The germline CDR1 and CDR2 sequences are MDHEN and SYDVKM. This CDR3 reads CVSSSSGTSQETQYF. The DNA of the CDR3 is TGTGTCAGCAGTTCGTCCGGGACTAGCCAAGAGACCCAGTACTTC.

This clonotype was recorded a few times. The gene calls are TRBV5-1 and TRBJ1-3; D is possibly TRBD1 (5 bases). Germline V gene lookup returns CDR1 SGHRS and CDR2 YFSETQ. The length of the CDR3 is 15 residues. V was cut by 0 bases and J by 2 bases, with 9 bases left in between. The CDR3 region has the DNA TGCGCCAGCAGCTTGGAGGGGACGGCTGGAAACACCATATATTTT. Protein product: CASSLEGTAGNTIYF.

This clonotype showed up just once. The CDR3 nucleotides read TGTGCCAGCAGTTACCCCGGGAGGTCGGACTTCTACAATGAGCAGTTCTTC. Protein: CASSYPGRSDFYNEQFF. V usage is TRBV6-2 or TRBV6-3 and J usage is TRBJ2-1, with TRBD2 matching over 7 bases. This CDR3 is built from 17 residues. Trimming took 2 bases from V and 3 from J; bases not matched to a gene: 10. Germline lookup yields CDR1 MNHEY and CDR2 SVGEGT.

In this sample, this clonotype turned up a few times. The J gene is TRBJ2-7, the V gene TRBV5-6; the match to TRBD1 covers 7 bases. The CDR3 totals 15 residues. J gave up 0 bases and V 2 bases, and 5 bases lay outside the gene matches. Germline CDR1 reads SGHDT; CDR2 reads YYEEEE. In nucleotides, the CDR3 is TGTGCCAGCAGCTTATTGGGACAGATCTCCTACGAGCAGTACTTC. It yields the protein CASSLLGQISYEQYF. The full variable domain, its missing parts supplied by reference TRBV5-6 and TRBJ2-7, is DAGVTQSPTHLIKTRGQQVTLRCSPKSGHDTVSWYQQALGQGPQFIFQYYEEEERQRGNFPDRFSGHQFPNYSSELNVNALLLGDSALYLCASSLLGQISYEQYFGPGTRLTVT.

This clonotype was seen repeatedly, ten times or more. The CDR3 protein is CASRFGRTSGRPDSYEQYF. The DNA of the CDR3 is TGTGCCAGCAGATTCGGGCGGACTAGCGGGAGGCCGGACTCCTACGAGCAGTACTTC. The chain joins TRBV6-1 to TRBJ2-7; 14 positions agree with TRBD2. The CDR3 extends over 19 amino acids. CDR1 and CDR2 from the germline V gene are MNHNS and SASEGT. V shed 6 bases, J shed 0 bases, and the junction held 13 bases outside the gene matches.

This clonotype was observed many times. J is TRBJ2-1 and V is TRBV20-1; 10 positions match TRBD2. The CDR3 is 15 amino acids. The germline CDR1 and CDR2 sequences are DFQATT and SNEGSKA (reference sequence). V was pared by 0 bases and J by 8 bases, with 7 bases of the junction left unmatched. CDR3: CSARDFASGSHEQFF. The CDR3 DNA sequence: TGCAGTGCTAGAGATTTCGCTAGCGGGAGCCATGAGCAGTTCTTC.

This clonotype was counted at least ten times. The chain couples TRBV2 to TRBJ2-7, with TRBD2 matching over 14 bases. Germline lookup yields CDR1 SNHLY and CDR2 FYNNEI. This CDR3 has 15 amino acids. V dropped 5 bases and J dropped 5; count of bases not matched to a gene: 5. The CDR3 nucleotides are TGTGCCAGCAGTCTGACTAGCGGGAGGGCCCACGAGCAGTACTTC. This encodes CASSLTSGRAHEQYF. Together with reference TRBV2 and TRBJ2-7, the CDR3 gives the full variable domain: EPEVTQTPSHQVTQMGQEVILRCVPISNHLYFYWYRQILGQKVEFLVSFYNNEISEKSEIFDDQFSVERPDGSNFTLKIRSTKLEDSAMYFCASSLTSGRAHEQYFGPGTRLTVT.

This clonotype was picked up many times. The DNA for the CDR3 is TGTGCCACCAGCAGCGGGGACACCTCGTCCTATAGCAATCAGCCCCAGCATTTT. Protein sequence: CATSSGDTSSYSNQPQHF. J is TRBJ1-5 and V is TRBV15, with D maybe TRBD1 (6 bases). V was trimmed by 3 bases and J by 0 bases, leaving 18 bases between them. CDR3 length: 18 amino acids. The germline CDR1 and CDR2 sequences are LNHNV and YYDKDF (reference sequence).

This clonotype was recorded many times. The V gene is TRBV18, the J gene TRBJ2-7; D may be TRBD1 (6 bases). The CDR3 contains 14 residues. Trimming cost V 6 bases and J 0 bases, with 12 bases left between them. Germline V CDR1 and CDR2: KGHSH, LQKENI. In DNA, the CDR3 is TGTGCCAGCTCTCCAGACAGGAGCTCCTACGAGCAGTACTTC. Amino acids: CASSPDRSSYEQYF.